The 21 T cell receptor beta chains below come from one sample, sequenced in a study of shared clonotypes between healthy human individuals. The method was immunoSEQ multiplex PCR; TCRdb's version includes in-frame clones alone and lacks a portion of them. The table has roughly 680,000 clones, approximately 72% seen once. The sample was memory CD4+ T cells sorted from blood. The subset is: CD45RA-negative fraction. The source is a woman aged 25 to 39 in good health.

This clone has only one observation. The chain is built from TRBV4-1 and TRBJ2-1; possibly TRBD2 for D (7 bases). This CDR3 is built from 14 residues. Trimming took off 5 bases at V and 5 bases at J, with 13 bases between the two ends. Germline CDR1 and CDR2: MGHRA and YSYEKL. In DNA form, the CDR3 reads TGCGCCAGCAGCAGCGGGACACCTAACAATGAGCAGTTCTTC. Its protein is CASSSGTPNNEQFF.

The chain has TRBV6-5 and TRBJ1-5; a weak D match, TRBD1 (6 bases). V was pared by 6 bases and J by 6 bases, with 18 bases between. The germline CDR1 and CDR2 sequences are MNHEY and SVGAGI. The CDR3 extends over 15 amino acids. CDR3 sequence reads: CASRPLRGSGQPQHF. For the CDR3, the DNA is TGTGCCAGCAGGCCCCTCAGGGGATCGGGTCAGCCCCAGCATTTT.

The gene calls are TRBV5-1 and TRBJ2-2; possible D gene TRBD2, 5 bases. The germline gives CDR1 SGHRS, CDR2 YFSETQ. V was trimmed by 6 bases and J by 5 bases, leaving 14 bases between them. The CDR3 length is 14 residues. The chain's CDR3 is CASKNGLSTGELFF. CDR3 sequence (DNA): TGCGCCAGCAAAAACGGACTTAGTACCGGGGAGCTGTTTTTT.

The chain recombines TRBV25-1 with TRBJ2-7; a weak D match, TRBD2 (5 bases). Germline V CDR1 and CDR2: MGHDK, SYGVNS. This CDR3 has 14 residues. V gave up 4 bases and J gave up 2 bases, with 12 bases separating them. The CDR3 sequence is CASSANEGTYEQYF. Written as DNA, the CDR3 is TGTGCCAGCAGTGCTAATGAGGGAACCTACGAGCAGTACTTC.

DNA for the CDR3: TGCGCCAGCAGCGAGGGGGGCCAGAGCTCCTACGAGCAGTACTTC. Protein product: CASSEGGQSSYEQYF. The V gene is TRBV10-2, the J gene TRBJ2-7, with D possibly called TRBD1 or TRBD2 (6 bases each). CDR3 length equals 15 residues. The germline V and J ends were trimmed by 6 bases and 0 bases, with 15 bases remaining between them. CDR1 is WSHSY and CDR2 is SAAADI in the germline V gene.

This clone was seen a single time. The chain recombines TRBV10-1 with TRBJ2-5; D is unclear. The germline gives CDR1 WNHNN, CDR2 SYGVQD (reference sequence). The CDR3 extends over 13 amino acids. The ends were cut back, 10 bases at V and 5 bases at J, with 17 bases in the middle. DNA of the CDR3: TGCGCCACCGCCCTAGGCCAGGCGGAGACCCAGTACTTC. Its protein product is CATALGQAETQYF.

The chain is built from TRBV11-2 and TRBJ2-3, with a weak D call TRBD1 (6 bases). V lost 2 bases to trimming and J lost 9 bases, with 12 bases between them. CDR1 and CDR2 from the germline V gene are SGHAT and FQNNGV. This CDR3 region has 13 residues. For the CDR3, the DNA is TGTGCCAGCAGCTTAATCGGGACACCCACGCAGTATTTT. Its translation is CASSLIGTPTQYF.

The chain couples TRBV4-1 to TRBJ2-7, with 10 positions matching TRBD1. This CDR3 contains 14 residues. Losses at the gene ends were 3 bases for V and 5 bases for J; bases not matched to a gene: 4. Germline loops: CDR1 MGHRA, CDR2 YSYEKL. CDR3 bases: TGCGCCAGCAGCCACCTCGGGACAGGGGACGAGCAGTACTTC. Its translation: CASSHLGTGDEQYF.

This chain joins TRBV5-1 and TRBJ2-1; no clear D gene. The germline CDR1 and CDR2 sequences are SGHRS and YFSETQ. The CDR3 covers 13 residues. With 1 base removed from V and 5 bases from J, the gap between germline ends came to 7 bases. CDR3 region: CASSLQTHNEQFF. The CDR3 coding sequence is TGCGCCAGCAGCTTGCAGACTCACAATGAGCAGTTCTTC. The whole variable domain, remainder taken from reference TRBV5-1 and TRBJ2-1, is KAGVTQTPRYLIKTRGQQVTLSCSPISGHRSVSWYQQTPGQGLQFLFEYFSETQRNKGNFPGRFSGRQFSNSRSEMNVSTLELGDSALYLCASSLQTHNEQFFGPGTRLTVL.

The chain is built from TRBV2 and TRBJ1-2; D is ambiguous. The germline V gene encodes CDR1 SNHLY and CDR2 FYNNEI. V was pared by 7 bases and J by 2 bases, with 11 bases between. CDR3 size: 13 residues. CDR3 loop: CASIFQLNYGYTF. The CDR3 DNA follows: TGTGCCAGCATTTTTCAGCTGAACTATGGCTACACCTTC.

Only a few counts were recorded for this clone. The chain has TRBV18 and TRBJ2-1, with TRBD2 matching 11 bases. The CDR3 is 16 amino acids. Germline loops: CDR1 KGHSH, CDR2 LQKENI. Trimming took 4 bases from V and 1 from J; bases not matched to a gene: 3. The CDR3 spells CASSLTSGGSYNEQFF. The CDR3 DNA reads as TGTGCCAGCTCACTTACTAGCGGGGGTTCCTACAATGAGCAGTTCTTC.

This clone appeared a few times. The rearrangement links TRBV19 to TRBJ2-7, with D uncertain. Germline CDR1 and CDR2: LNHDA and SQIVND (reference sequence). The CDR3 is made up of 15 amino acids. The V end lost 0 bases, the J end lost 6 bases, and 15 bases lay between the germline ends. CDR3 sequence (DNA): TGTGCCAGTAGTATAGATAGGCCCTTTATTGGCGAGCAGTACTTC. Its protein product is CASSIDRPFIGEQYF.

This rearrangement joins TRBV27 to TRBJ2-1; D is uncertain. Germline lookup yields CDR1 MNHEY and CDR2 SMNVEV (reference sequence). V shed 5 bases and J shed 2 bases, with 13 bases lying between them. The CDR3 runs 15 residues. The chain's CDR3 is CASSTQSSTYNEQFF. DNA for the CDR3: TGTGCCAGCAGTACCCAGTCCTCCACCTACAATGAGCAGTTCTTC.

This sequence joins TRBV19 and TRBJ2-3, with D uncertain. CDR3 size: 13 residues. The germline V gene encodes CDR1 LNHDA and CDR2 SQIVND (reference sequence). V lost 3 bases to trimming and J lost 6 bases, with 10 bases between them. The chain's CDR3 is CASSIRRWDTQYF. Here the CDR3 DNA reads TGTGCCAGTAGTATCCGGAGATGGGATACGCAGTATTTT.

V gene TRBV7-9 combines with J gene TRBJ2-7; 11 bases are a match to TRBD1. The V segment lost 1 base and the J segment 6 bases; nucleotides outside the gene matches: 5. CDR1 SEHNR and CDR2 FQNEAQ come from the germline V gene (reference sequence). The CDR3 has 15 amino acids. CDR3 in amino acids: CASSLGTGTGGEQYF. The CDR3 region has the DNA TGTGCCAGCAGCTTAGGTACCGGGACAGGGGGCGAGCAGTACTTC. Filled out from reference TRBV7-9 and TRBJ2-7, the complete variable domain reads DTGVSQNPRHKITKRGQNVTFRCDPISEHNRLYWYRQTLGQGPEFLTYFQNEAQLEKSRLLSDRFSAERPKGSFSTLEIQRTEQGDSAMYLCASSLGTGTGGEQYFGPGTRLTVT.

The rearrangement uses TRBV19 and TRBJ2-5; D perhaps matches TRBD2 (5 bases). Trimming took 2 bases from V and 6 from J, leaving 13 bases between them. The CDR3 is 14 amino acids. The germline V gene has CDR1 LNHDA and CDR2 SQIVND (reference sequence). The chain's CDR3 is CASSITGNEQTQYF. The CDR3 DNA reads as TGTGCCAGTAGTATAACGGGGAACGAACAGACCCAGTACTTC.

The J gene is TRBJ1-2, the V gene TRBV6-5, with D uncertain. The CDR3 totals 13 residues. Germline assignment: CDR1 MNHEY and CDR2 SVGAGI. V lost 6 bases and J lost 5, with 13 bases in between. The CDR3 nucleotides are TGTGCCAGCAGCCGCCCCGCGGATTATGGCTACACCTTC. Translated: CASSRPADYGYTF.

In this sample, this clone turned up a few times. This chain uses TRBV5-1 with TRBJ1-2, with TRBD1 identical over 7 bases. V shed 0 bases, J shed 8 bases, and the junction held 4 bases outside the gene matches. Germline CDR1 and CDR2: SGHRS and YFSETQ. CDR3 length equals 13 residues. CDR3 region: CASSLDQGVGYTF. CDR3 bases: TGCGCCAGCAGCTTGGATCAGGGGGTCGGCTACACCTTC. The variable domain in full, with the rest retrieved from reference TRBV5-1 and TRBJ1-2, is KAGVTQTPRYLIKTRGQQVTLSCSPISGHRSVSWYQQTPGQGLQFLFEYFSETQRNKGNFPGRFSGRQFSNSRSEMNVSTLELGDSALYLCASSLDQGVGYTFGSGTRLTVV.

This rearrangement joins TRBV5-4 to TRBJ2-7, with D possibly being TRBD2 (5 bases). Germline loops: CDR1 SGHNT, CDR2 YYREEE (reference sequence). Trimming pared 0 bases from V and 3 bases from J, leaving 16 bases between. The length of the CDR3 is 16 residues. CDR3 DNA: TGTGCCAGCAGCTTGGGGCGCACGGGGAACTACTACGAGCAGTACTTC. Translated, it gives CASSLGRTGNYYEQYF. Variable domain in full (rest from reference TRBV5-4 and TRBJ2-7): ETGVTQSPTHLIKTRGQQVTLRCSSQSGHNTVSWYQQALGQGPQFIFQYYREEENGRGNFPPRFSGLQFPNYSSELNVNALELDDSALYLCASSLGRTGNYYEQYFGPGTRLTVT.

DNA for the CDR3: TGTGCCAGTAGTCAGGGGGACGCTGAAGCTTTCTTT. Its protein is CASSQGDAEAFF. The chain combines TRBV19 with TRBJ1-1; TRBD1 aligns across 7 bases. J lost 6 bases, V lost 5 bases, and 3 bases had no gene match. CDR1 and CDR2 from the germline V gene are LNHDA and SQIVND (reference sequence). The CDR3 contains 12 residues.

The chain carries TRBV4-1 and TRBJ2-2; D is possibly TRBD1 (5 bases). Per germline, CDR1 MGHRA and CDR2 YSYEKL. V lost 6 bases and J 3 bases, leaving 14 bases between the germline ends. This CDR3 has 15 residues. CDR3 protein: CASRDQGRDTGELFF. The CDR3 bases are TGCGCCAGCAGAGACCAGGGCCGTGACACCGGGGAGCTGTTTTTT.